These 27 T cell receptor beta chains came from one sample sequenced in a study of T-cell memory formation after mild COVID-19. TCRdb ran MiXCR on the 5' RACE reads and lists one entry per CDR3 protein. Of around 320,000 distinct CDR3 sequences in the sample, 15% to 20% were seen once. Input material: PBMCs or a T cell subset sorted from them (not recorded which). The receptors originated from a man younger than 35 who had mild COVID-19 (a few samples of this study predate the infection). Cell type and time point are not known.

The CDR3 loop reads CASSADGSYQETQYF. The CDR3 coding sequence is TGCGCCAGCAGCGCCGACGGATCGTACCAAGAGACCCAGTACTTC. The J gene is TRBJ2-5, the V gene TRBV5-1; D is undetermined. Germline V CDR1 and CDR2: SGHRS, YFSETQ. V was pared by 4 bases and J by 0 bases, with 13 bases between. The CDR3 is 15 amino acids.

The genes are TRBV5-1 and TRBJ2-1; perhaps TRBD1 as D (5 bases). Trimming shortened V by 2 bases and J by 3 bases, and 9 bases separated the two germline ends. Per the germline V gene, CDR1 is SGHRS and CDR2 is YFSETQ. The CDR3 contains 14 residues. CDR3 DNA sequence: TGCGCCAGCAGCTTAGAGACAGTCTACAATGAGCAGTTCTTC. It is translated as CASSLETVYNEQFF.

This clonotype has a handful of counts. The chain has TRBV6-6 and TRBJ2-7, with a possible D match to TRBD1 (5 bases). The CDR3 contains 15 residues. Germline loops: CDR1 MNHNY, CDR2 SVGAGI (reference sequence). V gave up 0 bases and J gave up 0 bases, with 9 bases separating them. The CDR3 here is CASSYSTDISYEQYV. The CDR3 bases are TGTGCCAGCAGTTACTCAACGGACATCTCCTACGAGCAGTACGTC.

This clonotype was seen a handful of times. The chain combines TRBV20-1 with TRBJ1-5, with D perhaps matching TRBD1 (5 bases). The CDR3 runs 15 residues. Germline lookup yields CDR1 DFQATT and CDR2 SNEGSKA (reference sequence). V lost 2 bases to trimming and J lost 1 base, with 12 bases between them. The CDR3 protein is CSARRQGESNQPQHF. The CDR3 DNA sequence: TGCAGTGCTAGAAGGCAGGGCGAGAGCAATCAGCCCCAGCATTTT.

V usage is TRBV14 and J usage is TRBJ1-5; D uncertain. CDR3 length: 17 amino acids. Germline CDR1 reads SGHDN; CDR2 reads FVKESK. Trimming shortened V by 1 base and J by 0 bases, and 13 bases separated the two germline ends. The CDR3 loop reads CASSQVSRRNSNQPQHF. In nucleotides, the CDR3 is TGTGCCAGCAGCCAAGTATCCAGGAGGAATAGCAATCAGCCCCAGCATTTT.

The chain uses TRBV5-1 and TRBJ1-4; D is possibly TRBD1 (5 bases). The CDR3 is 15 amino acids. Trimming left V 2 bases short and J 7 bases short, with 15 bases between. Germline V gives CDR1 SGHRS, CDR2 YFSETQ. CDR3 coding DNA: TGCGCCAGCAGCTTTGGGACTTATCGCAGTGAAAAACTGTTTTTT. This translates into CASSFGTYRSEKLFF.

About this clonotype itself: The junction and the germline gene differ at one end; a read error may be behind it. This sequence joins TRBV12-3 or TRBV12-4 and TRBJ1-1, with D perhaps TRBD1 (6 bases). CDR3 length equals 13 residues. The CDR3 loop is CASRLGGYAEAFF. The CDR3 coding sequence is TGTGCCAGCAGATTAGGGGGGTATGCTGAAGCTTTCTTT.

In this sample, this clonotype turned up many times. The V and J genes are TRBV7-9 and TRBJ2-7; TRBD1 agrees at 10 bases. V dropped 4 bases and J dropped 3; count of bases not matched to a gene: 12. The CDR3 sequence is 17 residues long. Per germline, CDR1 SEHNR and CDR2 FQNEAQ (reference sequence). DNA of the CDR3: TGTGCCAGCAGCTCGGGTCCCGGGACAGGGGCCTACTACGAGCAGTACTTC. It specifies CASSSGPGTGAYYEQYF. Full variable domain (outside the CDR3, taken from reference TRBV7-9 and TRBJ2-7): DTGVSQNPRHKITKRGQNVTFRCDPISEHNRLYWYRQTLGQGPEFLTYFQNEAQLEKSRLLSDRFSAERPKGSFSTLEIQRTEQGDSAMYLCASSSGPGTGAYYEQYFGPGTRLTVT.

This chain uses TRBV5-1 with TRBJ2-3; possibly TRBD1 or TRBD2 for D (8 bases each). Germline V CDR1 and CDR2: SGHRS, YFSETQ. V was cut by 3 bases and J by 4 bases, with 21 bases left in between. The CDR3 is made up of 17 amino acids. The DNA of the CDR3 is TGCGCCAGCAGCTCCGTCGGGGGGGCAGGGGGCGCAGATACGCAGTATTTT. Translated: CASSSVGGAGGADTQYF.

The V gene is TRBV5-1, the J gene TRBJ2-1, with 7 positions matching TRBD1. Trimming cost V 0 bases and J 2 bases; bases outside gene matches: 5. CDR1 and CDR2 (germline): SGHRS, YFSETQ. This CDR3 has 16 amino acids. Here the CDR3 reads CASSLAKGATYNEQFF. The CDR3 nucleotides are TGCGCCAGCAGCTTGGCCAAGGGGGCCACCTACAATGAGCAGTTCTTC.

This clonotype was counted between two and nine times. The rearrangement links TRBV29-1 to TRBJ1-4; D may be TRBD1 (5 bases). V was clipped by 0 bases and J by 8 bases, with 13 bases between them. CDR3 length equals 14 residues. From germline, CDR1 is SQVTM and CDR2 ANQGSEA. CDR3 residues: CSVEEWGNPEKLFF. CDR3 sequence (DNA): TGCAGCGTTGAAGAATGGGGCAACCCCGAAAAACTGTTTTTT.

J is TRBJ2-3 and V is TRBV12-3 or TRBV12-4, with D perhaps TRBD2 (6 bases). V lost 4 bases, J lost 1 base, and 12 bases lay in between. The CDR3 is made up of 15 amino acids. The CDR3 DNA follows: TGTGCCAGCAGTTGGGGGACGGGGGGCACAGATACGCAGTATTTT. This gives the protein CASSWGTGGTDTQYF.

This clonotype was found many times. The chain couples TRBV4-1 to TRBJ1-5; no clear D. Germline CDR1 reads MGHRA; CDR2 reads YSYEKL. CDR3 length: 14 residues. The V end was cut by 3 bases, the J end by 0 bases, with 6 bases between. The CDR3 bases are TGCGCCAGCAGCCAGCCAGTTAGCAATCAGCCCCAGCATTTT. This translates into CASSQPVSNQPQHF.

J is TRBJ2-3 and V is TRBV4-3; the match to TRBD2 covers 12 bases. J was trimmed by 6 bases and V by 2 bases; bases with no gene match: 9. This CDR3 is 17 amino acids long. The germline V gene has CDR1 LGHNA and CDR2 YSLEER. In nucleotides, the CDR3 is TGCGCCAGCAGCCAACAGGGGCTAGCGGGGGGGCAGGATACGCAGTATTTT. This translates into CASSQQGLAGGQDTQYF.

The chain is built from TRBV9 and TRBJ1-2, with no clear D. Per the germline V gene, CDR1 is SGDLS and CDR2 is YYNGEE. The CDR3 consists of 15 residues. The ends were cut back, 0 bases at V and 2 bases at J, with 11 bases in the middle. The CDR3 sequence is CASSVGQGGNYGYTF. The CDR3 nucleotides are TGTGCCAGCAGCGTAGGTCAAGGAGGGAACTATGGCTACACCTTC.

A few counts support this clonotype. V and J are TRBV7-2 and TRBJ1-1; tentative D call: TRBD1 (6 bases). Per the germline V gene, CDR1 is SGHTA and CDR2 is FQGNSA. The CDR3 is 13 residues long. V was cut by 5 bases and J by 1 base, with 8 bases left in between. CDR3 bases: TGTGCCAGCAGCGCGGGACAGAACACTGAAGCTTTCTTT. It yields the protein CASSAGQNTEAFF.

The chain combines TRBV3-1 with TRBJ1-1; tentatively, D is TRBD1 (5 bases). CDR1 is LGHDT and CDR2 is YNNKEL in the germline V gene (reference sequence). V was trimmed by 6 bases and J by 2 bases, leaving 13 bases between them. This CDR3 is built from 14 residues. The CDR3 loop reads CASRSGQFNTEAFF. CDR3 in DNA: TGTGCCAGCAGATCCGGACAATTTAACACTGAAGCTTTCTTT.

The CDR3 loop reads CASSRPLAENTDTQYF. CDR3 nucleotide sequence: TGCGCCAGCAGCCGCCCACTAGCGGAGAATACAGATACGCAGTATTTT. The gene calls are TRBV5-1 and TRBJ2-3, with 8 bases fitting TRBD2. J was trimmed by 3 bases and V by 4 bases; bases with no gene match: 10. The germline CDR1 and CDR2 sequences are SGHRS and YFSETQ. The CDR3 consists of 16 residues.

This clonotype was observed a few times. The CDR3 protein is CASSHTGFRTGELFF. CDR3 nucleotides: TGTGCCAGCAGCCACACAGGGTTCAGAACCGGGGAGCTGTTTTTT. The V gene is TRBV11-2, the J gene TRBJ2-2, with D perhaps matching TRBD1 (6 bases). The germline CDR1 and CDR2 sequences are SGHAT and FQNNGV. This CDR3 is built from 15 residues. With 5 bases removed from V and 5 bases from J, the gap between germline ends came to 15 bases.

This clonotype was recorded a few times. The genes are TRBV20-1 and TRBJ1-1, with TRBD1 as a possible D gene (6 bases). Germline CDR1 reads DFQATT; CDR2 reads SNEGSKA (reference sequence). The CDR3 has 17 residues. Between the trimmed V and J ends, which lost 0 bases and 3 bases, there was a span of 20 bases. As DNA, the CDR3 is TGCAGTGCTAGAGATTCGGCGTTGAGGGGGAGCCACACTGAAGCTTTCTTT. It codes for CSARDSALRGSHTEAFF.

This clonotype was recorded at least ten times. V usage is TRBV6-2 or TRBV6-3 and J usage is TRBJ2-1; TRBD1 matches at 7 bases. The CDR3 extends over 13 amino acids. The germline V gene has CDR1 MNHEY and CDR2 SVGEGT. With 10 bases clipped from V and 4 bases from J, the junction kept 7 bases outside the gene matches. CDR3 sequence (DNA): TGTGCCATATCCGGGACAGAATACAATGAGCAGTTCTTC. Protein: CAISGTEYNEQFF.

The rearrangement links TRBV21-1 to TRBJ2-4; TRBD1, the table's D call, lacks a check against the DNA. TRBV21-1 is annotated as a pseudogene. CDR3 length: 15 residues. The CDR3: CASSKTGGTKNIQYF. In nucleotides, the CDR3 is TGTGCCAGCAGCAAGACGGGGGGGACCAAAAACATTCAGTACTTC.

The chain has TRBV28 and TRBJ2-1, with TRBD1 matching 7 bases. This CDR3 comprises 15 residues. Trimming cost V 7 bases and J 1 base; bases outside gene matches: 7. Germline V gene lookup returns CDR1 MDHEN and CDR2 SYDVKM. The CDR3 spells CASIPGQSSYNEQFF. CDR3 coding DNA: TGTGCCAGCATCCCGGGACAGAGTTCCTACAATGAGCAGTTCTTC.

J is TRBJ1-1 and V is TRBV5-1, with D tentatively TRBD1 (5 bases). Germline V gene sequence: CDR1 SGHRS, CDR2 YFSETQ. The CDR3 runs 15 residues. Deletions cut 0 bases from V and 5 bases from J, with 14 bases between. The CDR3 DNA reads as TGCGCCAGCAGCTTGGCCATGGGGGATGGTACTGAAGCTTTCTTT. Its protein is CASSLAMGDGTEAFF.

This clonotype was detected only a few times. Written as DNA, the CDR3 is TGTGCCAGCAGCCCAATACTGCCCACAGATACGCAGTATTTT. Encoded protein: CASSPILPTDTQYF. The chain is built from TRBV11-2 and TRBJ2-3; D call uncertain. The CDR3 extends over 14 amino acids. Per the germline V gene, CDR1 is SGHAT and CDR2 is FQNNGV. Deletions cut 5 bases from V and 2 bases from J, with 11 bases between. The complete variable domain, with remaining parts taken from reference TRBV11-2 and TRBJ2-3, reads EAGVAQSPRYKIIEKRQSVAFWCNPISGHATLYWYQQILGQGPKLLIQFQNNGVVDDSQLPKDRFSAERLKGVDSTLKIQPAKLEDSAVYLCASSPILPTDTQYFGPGTRLTVL.

This clonotype has only a few counts. This sequence joins TRBV7-9 and TRBJ2-7; D is ambiguous. The CDR3 sequence is 14 residues long. Per germline, CDR1 SEHNR and CDR2 FQNEAQ (reference sequence). Trimming took off 5 bases at V and 6 bases at J, with 17 bases between the two ends. The DNA of the CDR3 is TGTGCCAGCAGCGCCCCAGCAGTGATCGGCGAGCAGTACTTC. This encodes CASSAPAVIGEQYF.

Only a few counts were recorded for this clonotype. V is TRBV28 and J is TRBJ2-3, with 11 bases matching TRBD2. The CDR3 sequence is 16 residues long. V lost 6 bases and J lost 3; bases outside the gene matches: 8. Germline V gene lookup returns CDR1 MDHEN and CDR2 SYDVKM. The CDR3 DNA is TGTGCCAGCAGCCTCGCCGGGACTAGCGGTACAGATACGCAGTATTTT. This codes for CASSLAGTSGTDTQYF.